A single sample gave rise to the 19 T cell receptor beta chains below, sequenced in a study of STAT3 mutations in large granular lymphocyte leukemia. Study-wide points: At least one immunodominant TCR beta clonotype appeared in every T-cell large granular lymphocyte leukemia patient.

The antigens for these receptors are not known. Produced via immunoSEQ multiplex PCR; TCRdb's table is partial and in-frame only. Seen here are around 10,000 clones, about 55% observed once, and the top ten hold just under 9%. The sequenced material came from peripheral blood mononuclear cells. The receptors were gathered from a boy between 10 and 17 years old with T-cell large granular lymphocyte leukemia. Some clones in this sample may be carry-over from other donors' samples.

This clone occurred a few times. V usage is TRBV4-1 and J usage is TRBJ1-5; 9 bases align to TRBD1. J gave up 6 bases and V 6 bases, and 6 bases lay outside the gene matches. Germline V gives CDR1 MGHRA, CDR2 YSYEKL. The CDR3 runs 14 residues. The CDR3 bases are TGCGCCAGCAGTTCCGGGACAGGGCTTCAGCCCCAGCATTTT. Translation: CASSSGTGLQPQHF.

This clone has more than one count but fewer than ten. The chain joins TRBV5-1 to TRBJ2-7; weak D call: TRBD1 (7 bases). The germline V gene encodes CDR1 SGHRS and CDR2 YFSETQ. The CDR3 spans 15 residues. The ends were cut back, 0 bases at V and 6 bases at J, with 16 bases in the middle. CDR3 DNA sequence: TGCGCCAGCAGCTTGGTCCAGGGGGGCAATGGCGAGCAGTACTTC. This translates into CASSLVQGGNGEQYF.

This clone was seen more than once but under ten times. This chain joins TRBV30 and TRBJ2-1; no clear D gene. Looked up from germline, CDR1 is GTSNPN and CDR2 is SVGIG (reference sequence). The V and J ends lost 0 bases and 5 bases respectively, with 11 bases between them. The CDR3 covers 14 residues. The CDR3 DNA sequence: TGTGCCTGGAGTGTAGGGTTTGGGAACAATGAGCAGTTCTTC. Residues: CAWSVGFGNNEQFF.

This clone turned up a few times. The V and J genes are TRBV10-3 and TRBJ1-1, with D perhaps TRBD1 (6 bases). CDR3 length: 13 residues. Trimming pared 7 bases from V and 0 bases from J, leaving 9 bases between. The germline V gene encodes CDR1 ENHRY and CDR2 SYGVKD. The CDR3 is CAINGQLNTEAFF. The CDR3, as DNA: TGTGCCATCAATGGACAGTTGAACACTGAAGCTTTCTTT.

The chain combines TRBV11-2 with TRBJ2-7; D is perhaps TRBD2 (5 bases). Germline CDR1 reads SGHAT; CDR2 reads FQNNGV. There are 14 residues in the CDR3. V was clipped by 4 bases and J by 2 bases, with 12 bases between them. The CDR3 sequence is CASSSEGPTYEQYF. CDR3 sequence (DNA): TGTGCCAGCAGCTCTGAGGGTCCCACCTACGAGCAGTACTTC. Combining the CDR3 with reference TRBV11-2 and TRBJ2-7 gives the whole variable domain EAGVAQSPRYKIIEKRQSVAFWCNPISGHATLYWYQQILGQGPKLLIQFQNNGVVDDSQLPKDRFSAERLKGVDSTLKIQPAKLEDSAVYLCASSSEGPTYEQYFGPGTRLTVT.

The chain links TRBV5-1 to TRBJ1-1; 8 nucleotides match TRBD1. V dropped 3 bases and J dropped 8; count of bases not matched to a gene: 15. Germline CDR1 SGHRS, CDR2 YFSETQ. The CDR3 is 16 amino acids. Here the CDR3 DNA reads TGCGCCAGCAGCTCTGGACAGGGAAAAGTTAAACCGGAAGCTTTCTTT. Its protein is CASSSGQGKVKPEAFF.

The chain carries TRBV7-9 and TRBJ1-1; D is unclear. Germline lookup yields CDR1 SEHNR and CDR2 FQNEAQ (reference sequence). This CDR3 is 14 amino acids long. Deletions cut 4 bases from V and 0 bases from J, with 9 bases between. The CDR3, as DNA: TGTGCCAGCAGCTCCCTGGGGATGAACACTGAAGCTTTCTTT. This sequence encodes CASSSLGMNTEAFF.

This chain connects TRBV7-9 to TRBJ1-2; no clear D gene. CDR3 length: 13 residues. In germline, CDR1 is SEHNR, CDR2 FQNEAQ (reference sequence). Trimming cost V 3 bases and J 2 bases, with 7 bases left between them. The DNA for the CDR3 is TGTGCCAGCAGCTTGGATGCCAACTATGGCTACACCTTC. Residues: CASSLDANYGYTF.

The CDR3 nucleotides are TGTGCCAGCAGCAAGGGACAGGGGATCGGCGAGCAGTACTTC. Amino acids: CASSKGQGIGEQYF. This sequence joins TRBV7-9 and TRBJ2-7; 10 bases fit TRBD1. The CDR3 is 14 amino acids. Losses at the gene ends were 5 bases for V and 6 bases for J; bases not matched to a gene: 7. CDR1 and CDR2 from the germline V gene are SEHNR and FQNEAQ (reference sequence).

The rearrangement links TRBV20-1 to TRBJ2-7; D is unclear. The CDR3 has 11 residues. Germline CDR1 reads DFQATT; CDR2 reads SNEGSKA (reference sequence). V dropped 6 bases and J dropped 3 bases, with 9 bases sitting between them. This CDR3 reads CSAQNYYEQYF. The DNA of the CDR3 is TGCAGTGCGCAGAACTACTACGAGCAGTACTTC.

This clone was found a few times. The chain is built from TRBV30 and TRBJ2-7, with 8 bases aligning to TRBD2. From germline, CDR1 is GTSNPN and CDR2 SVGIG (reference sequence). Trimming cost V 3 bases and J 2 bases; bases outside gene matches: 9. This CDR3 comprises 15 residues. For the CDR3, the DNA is TGTGCCTGGAGGGGAGGGGGACTAGGAACCTACGAGCAGTACTTC. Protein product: CAWRGGGLGTYEQYF.

In DNA form, the CDR3 reads TGTGCCAGCAGGACAGGGATCTCCTACGAGCAGTACTTC. It encodes CASRTGISYEQYF. This rearrangement joins TRBV6-1 to TRBJ2-7; the match to TRBD1 covers 7 bases. V dropped 6 bases and J dropped 0; count of bases not matched to a gene: 2. The CDR3 has 13 amino acids. Germline V lookup: CDR1 MNHNS, CDR2 SASEGT.

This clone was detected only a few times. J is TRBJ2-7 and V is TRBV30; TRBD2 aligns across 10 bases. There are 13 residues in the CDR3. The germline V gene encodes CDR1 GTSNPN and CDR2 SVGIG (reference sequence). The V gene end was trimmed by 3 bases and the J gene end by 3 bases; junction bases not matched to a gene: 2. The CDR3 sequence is CAWRASGSYEQYF. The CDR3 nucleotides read TGTGCCTGGAGGGCTAGCGGGAGCTACGAGCAGTACTTC.

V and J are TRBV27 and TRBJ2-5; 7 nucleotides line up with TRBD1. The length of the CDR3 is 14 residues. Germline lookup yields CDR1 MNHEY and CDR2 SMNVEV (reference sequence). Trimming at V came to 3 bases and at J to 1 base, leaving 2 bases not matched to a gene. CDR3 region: CASSFGTAQETQYF. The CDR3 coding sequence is TGTGCCAGCAGTTTCGGGACAGCCCAAGAGACCCAGTACTTC.

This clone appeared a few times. CDR3 in DNA: TGTGCCAGCTCACCACGTTCAGGGGCTGGAGAGACCCAGTACTTC. Translating it yields CASSPRSGAGETQYF. The chain employs TRBV18 and TRBJ2-5; TRBD1 might be the D (6 bases). This CDR3 is 15 amino acids long. Germline V gives CDR1 KGHSH, CDR2 LQKENI. Trimming left V 1 base short and J 4 bases short, with 13 bases between.

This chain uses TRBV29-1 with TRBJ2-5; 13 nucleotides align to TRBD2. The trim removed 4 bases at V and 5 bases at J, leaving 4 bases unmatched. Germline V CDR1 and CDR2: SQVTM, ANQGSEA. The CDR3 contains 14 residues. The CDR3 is CSVGLAGGQETQYF. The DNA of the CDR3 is TGCAGCGTTGGACTAGCGGGGGGTCAGGAGACCCAGTACTTC.

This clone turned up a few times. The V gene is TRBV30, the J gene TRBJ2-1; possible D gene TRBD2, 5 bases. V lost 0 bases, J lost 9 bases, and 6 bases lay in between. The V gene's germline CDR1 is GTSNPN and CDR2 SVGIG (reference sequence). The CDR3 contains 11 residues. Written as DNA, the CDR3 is TGTGCCTGGAGTGTTGGAGGTGAGCAGTTCTTC. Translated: CAWSVGGEQFF.

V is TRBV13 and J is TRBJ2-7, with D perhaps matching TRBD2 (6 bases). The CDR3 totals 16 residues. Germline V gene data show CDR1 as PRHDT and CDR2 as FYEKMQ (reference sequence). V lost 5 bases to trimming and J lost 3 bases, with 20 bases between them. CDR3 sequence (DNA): TGTGCCAGCAGCGGCTCTGTGGAGGGCCGGAACTACGAGCAGTACTTC. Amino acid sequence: CASSGSVEGRNYEQYF.

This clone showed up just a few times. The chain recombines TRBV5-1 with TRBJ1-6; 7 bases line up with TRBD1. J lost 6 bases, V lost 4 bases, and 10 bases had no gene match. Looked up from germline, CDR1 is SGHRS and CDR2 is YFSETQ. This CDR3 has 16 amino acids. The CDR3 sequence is CASSPGDSLANSPLHF. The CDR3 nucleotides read TGCGCCAGCAGCCCGGGGGACAGTCTAGCTAATTCACCCCTCCACTTT.